These 32 T cell receptor beta chains were all obtained from the same sample, sequenced in a study of cytomegalovirus exposure and HLA in healthy donors. Researchers ran the PCR with 60 Vbeta and 13 Jbeta primers. The method was immunoSEQ multiplex PCR; TCRdb's version includes in-frame clones alone and lacks a portion of them. Among 66,000 or so clones listed, more than 80% were seen once. The specimen sequenced was PBMCs. Receptors originate from a man aged 25-45 years in good health and CMV-seropositive.

The chain is built from TRBV11-2 and TRBJ2-7; TRBD2 aligns across 8 bases. With V trimmed by 1 base and J by 1 base, 9 bases remained unmatched. This CDR3 is 17 amino acids long. CDR1 is SGHAT and CDR2 is FQNNGV in the germline V gene. CDR3 bases: TGTGCCAGCAGCTTAGGGACCACTAGCGGTCCTTCCTACGAGCAGTACTTC. Translating it yields CASSLGTTSGPSYEQYF.

V and J are TRBV11-2 and TRBJ2-1; 7 bases match TRBD2. The CDR3 covers 14 residues. Germline trimming cut 2 bases from V and 8 bases from J; bases unmatched to any gene: 6. Germline V gene sequence: CDR1 SGHAT, CDR2 FQNNGV. The CDR3 loop is CASSLNPSGDEQFF. The CDR3 DNA reads TGTGCCAGCAGCTTAAATCCTAGCGGTGATGAGCAGTTCTTC.

V is TRBV6-1 and J is TRBJ2-4; possible D gene TRBD2, 5 bases. Per the germline V gene, CDR1 is MNHNS and CDR2 is SASEGT. The V end was cut by 1 base, the J end by 1 base, with 8 bases between. This CDR3 region has 15 residues. The CDR3 nucleotides read TGTGCCAGCAGTGAAGGGGGAGCCGCCAAAAACATTCAGTACTTC. This translates into CASSEGGAAKNIQYF.

The V call is TRBV5-5, the J call TRBJ2-1; D uncertain. Trimming stripped 2 bases from V and 0 bases from J, with 6 bases between. CDR1 is SGHKS and CDR2 is YYEKEE in the germline V gene (reference sequence). The CDR3 runs to 14 residues. The CDR3 spells CASSFRGSYNEQFF. The CDR3 nucleotides read TGTGCCAGCAGCTTCCGAGGCTCCTACAATGAGCAGTTCTTC.

This clone was seen once. The chain recombines TRBV25-1 with TRBJ2-5; D might be TRBD1 (6 bases). V lost 8 bases and J lost 5, with 21 bases in between. This CDR3 has 15 amino acids. Germline-derived CDR1 and CDR2 are MGHDK and SYGVNS. The CDR3 is CASAEDRWTGETQYF. The CDR3 bases are TGTGCCAGCGCCGAGGACAGATGGACGGGTGAGACCCAGTACTTC. The variable domain in full, with the rest retrieved from reference TRBV25-1 and TRBJ2-5, is EADIYQTPRYLVIGTGKKITLECSQTMGHDKMYWYQQDPGMELHLIHYSYGVNSTEKGDLSSESTVSRIRTEHFPLTLESARPSHTSQYLCASAEDRWTGETQYFGPGTRLLVL.

V is TRBV7-9 and J is TRBJ2-1; 9 positions agree with TRBD2. The CDR3 loop spans 16 amino acids. The germline V gene has CDR1 SEHNR and CDR2 FQNEAQ (reference sequence). V trimming: 0 bases; J trimming: 7 bases; junction bases outside the gene matches: 7. The CDR3 coding sequence is TGTGCCAGCAGCTTAGCCGCGGGAGGGCCTCGGAATGAGCAGTTCTTC. It translates to CASSLAAGGPRNEQFF.

The rearrangement uses TRBV2 and TRBJ1-1, with 9 bases identical to TRBD1. Germline CDR1 and CDR2: SNHLY and FYNNEI. This CDR3 region has 16 residues. V trimming: 7 bases; J trimming: 4 bases; junction bases outside the gene matches: 13. Written as DNA, the CDR3 is TGTGCCAGCACCACGCCCGGGACAGGGAGGGGCACTGAAGCTTTCTTT. Translated, it gives CASTTPGTGRGTEAFF.

The chain combines TRBV19 with TRBJ2-1, with 9 bases matching TRBD2. CDR3 length: 16 residues. V lost 1 base, J lost 4 bases, and 5 bases stayed unmatched. In germline, CDR1 is LNHDA, CDR2 SQIVND (reference sequence). The CDR3 bases are TGTGCCAGTAGTATAGCGGCTAGCGGGGCATACAATGAGCAGTTCTTC. Amino acids: CASSIAASGAYNEQFF.

DNA for the CDR3: TGCGCCAGCAGCTTGTCCACCGCGGACAGAGGAAACACCATATATTTT. Protein product: CASSLSTADRGNTIYF. The chain is built from TRBV5-1 and TRBJ1-3, with D perhaps matching TRBD1 (6 bases). Germline CDR1 is SGHRS and CDR2 is YFSETQ. The CDR3 has 16 residues. V lost 1 base and J lost 4, with 15 bases in between.

The gene calls are TRBV28 and TRBJ1-1; maybe TRBD1 (6 bases). CDR1 is MDHEN, CDR2 SYDVKM, per germline. The CDR3 spans 11 residues. V was pared by 2 bases and J by 10 bases, with 8 bases between. CDR3 in amino acids: CASSLLGGAFF. CDR3 sequence (DNA): TGTGCCAGCAGTTTACTAGGGGGAGCTTTCTTT.

V and J are TRBV28 and TRBJ1-6; tentative D call: TRBD1 (6 bases). With 2 bases removed from V and 7 bases from J, the gap between germline ends came to 9 bases. The CDR3 is made up of 14 amino acids. The germline V gene encodes CDR1 MDHEN and CDR2 SYDVKM. This chain's CDR3 is CASSLNRANSPLHF. The CDR3 region has the DNA TGTGCCAGCAGTTTAAACAGGGCCAATTCACCCCTCCACTTT.

The chain combines TRBV4-3 with TRBJ2-2; D is undetermined. This CDR3 region has 13 residues. Trimming cost V 1 base and J 7 bases, with 7 bases left between them. Germline CDR1 is LGHNA and CDR2 is YSLEER. The DNA for the CDR3 is TGCGCCAGCAGCCAAGCAGAATACGGGGAGCTGTTTTTT. This sequence encodes CASSQAEYGELFF.

The gene calls are TRBV27 and TRBJ2-7, with 16 nucleotides matching TRBD2. Unmatched junction bases numbered 10, after V lost 5 bases and J lost 6 bases. CDR1 is MNHEY, CDR2 SMNVEV, per germline (reference sequence). The CDR3 extends over 17 amino acids. The CDR3 protein is CASSGGTSGRARIEQYF. The CDR3 region has the DNA TGTGCCAGCAGTGGGGGGACTAGCGGGAGGGCGAGGATCGAGCAGTACTTC.

The chain couples TRBV7-2 to TRBJ1-1, with D possibly being TRBD1 (5 bases). From germline, CDR1 is SGHTA and CDR2 FQGNSA. The CDR3 consists of 16 residues. The germline V and J ends were trimmed by 5 bases and 4 bases, with 20 bases remaining between them. CDR3 nucleotide sequence: TGTGCCAGCAGCCCCGTGGGAGGGGAGGAGGGCACTGAAGCTTTCTTT. It codes for CASSPVGGEEGTEAFF.

J is TRBJ1-2 and V is TRBV30, with 9 bases that match TRBD1. The V segment lost 3 bases and the J segment 2 bases; nucleotides outside the gene matches: 4. The CDR3 extends over 14 amino acids. Germline CDR1 reads GTSNPN; CDR2 reads SVGIG (reference sequence). CDR3 residues: CAWRGDRVNYGYTF. CDR3 DNA: TGTGCCTGGAGGGGGGACAGGGTCAACTATGGCTACACCTTC.

This clone was counted a single time. The chain carries TRBV5-3 and TRBJ2-3; 8 bases fit TRBD2. TRBV5-3 is labeled an ORF, and its function is uncertain. V lost 0 bases and J lost 6; bases outside the gene matches: 12. The CDR3 loop spans 17 amino acids. The CDR3 reads CARSLAGGRNTFDTQYF. The CDR3 nucleotides are TGTGCCAGAAGCTTGGCGGGAGGGAGGAACACATTTGATACGCAGTATTTT.

This chain joins TRBV21-1 and TRBJ1-5. TRBV21-1 is described as a pseudogene. The CDR3 length is 15 residues. The CDR3 is CATKGTGGSNQPQHF. The CDR3 DNA is TGTGCCACCAAGGGGACGGGGGGGAGCAATCAGCCCCAGCATTTT.

The CDR3: CASSADSPTDTQYF. Here the CDR3 DNA reads TGTGCCAGCAGTGCCGACTCCCCTACAGATACGCAGTATTTT. This sequence joins TRBV6-1 and TRBJ2-3; D not resolved. V was clipped by 4 bases and J by 3 bases, with 11 bases between them. In germline, CDR1 is MNHNS, CDR2 SASEGT. The CDR3 loop spans 14 amino acids.

This clone was recorded only once. This chain joins TRBV6-5 and TRBJ2-5; TRBD1 aligns across 8 bases. After removal of 6 bases from V and 5 bases from J, the junction contained 5 bases not matched to a gene. Germline CDR1 MNHEY, CDR2 SVGAGI. This CDR3 comprises 13 residues. CDR3 in amino acids: CASSRTGRETQYF. CDR3 nucleotide sequence: TGTGCCAGCAGCCGGACAGGGCGGGAGACCCAGTACTTC.

The V gene is TRBV29-1, the J gene TRBJ2-7, with D perhaps TRBD2 (5 bases). The V gene's germline CDR1 is SQVTM and CDR2 ANQGSEA. Trimming pared 4 bases from V and 2 bases from J, leaving 9 bases between. The CDR3 extends over 12 amino acids. This CDR3 is CSVVEGTYEQYF. CDR3 coding DNA: TGCAGCGTTGTCGAGGGAACCTACGAGCAGTACTTC.

The V gene is TRBV30, the J gene TRBJ2-1, with D perhaps matching TRBD1 (6 bases). Trimming stripped 2 bases from V and 6 bases from J, with 11 bases between. CDR1 GTSNPN and CDR2 SVGIG come from the germline V gene (reference sequence). The CDR3 spans 13 residues. CDR3: CAWSLDSINEQFF. The CDR3 coding sequence is TGTGCCTGGAGTTTGGACAGTATCAATGAGCAGTTCTTC.

The chain uses TRBV9 and TRBJ2-1; 9 bases line up with TRBD2. CDR1 and CDR2 from the germline V gene are SGDLS and YYNGEE. J was trimmed by 2 bases and V by 2 bases; bases with no gene match: 2. The CDR3 totals 15 residues. CDR3 sequence (DNA): TGTGCCAGCAGCGTCGCTAGCGGGACCTACAATGAGCAGTTCTTC. Translation: CASSVASGTYNEQFF.

The chain combines TRBV28 with TRBJ2-4; 7 bases line up with TRBD1. CDR3 length equals 14 residues. Germline V gene sequence: CDR1 MDHEN, CDR2 SYDVKM. The V segment lost 4 bases and the J segment 2 bases; nucleotides outside the gene matches: 2. Written as DNA, the CDR3 is TGTGCCAGCAGTTCAGGGGGTACCAAAAACATTCAGTACTTC. It specifies CASSSGGTKNIQYF.

The rearrangement uses TRBV5-1 and TRBJ2-7, with a tentative D call TRBD1 (6 bases). Trimming left V 5 bases short and J 3 bases short, with 18 bases between. CDR3 length: 15 residues. Germline CDR1 SGHRS, CDR2 YFSETQ. CDR3 protein: CASRTGPGNYYEQYF. The CDR3 DNA follows: TGCGCCAGCAGGACAGGTCCAGGGAACTACTACGAGCAGTACTTC.

This chain joins TRBV30 and TRBJ2-7; 8 positions match TRBD2. The length of the CDR3 is 13 residues. Germline V lookup: CDR1 GTSNPN, CDR2 SVGIG (reference sequence). V gave up 5 bases and J gave up 0 bases; unmatched junction bases: 3. CDR3 protein: CAWQRGTSYEQYF. In DNA form, the CDR3 reads TGTGCCTGGCAGCGGGGGACCTCCTACGAGCAGTACTTC.

The chain uses TRBV30 and TRBJ1-1; D call uncertain. The CDR3 has 11 residues. From germline, CDR1 is GTSNPN and CDR2 SVGIG (reference sequence). The V end was cut by 4 bases, the J end by 1 base, with 4 bases between. The CDR3 DNA reads as TGTGCCTGGAATAAGAACACTGAAGCTTTCTTT. It specifies CAWNKNTEAFF. The variable domain in full, with the rest retrieved from reference TRBV30 and TRBJ1-1, is SQTIHQWPATLVQPVGSPLSLECTVEGTSNPNLYWYRQAAGRGLQLLFYSVGIGQISSEVPQNLSASRPQDRQFILSSKKLLLSDSGFYLCAWNKNTEAFFGQGTRLTVV.

The CDR3 DNA follows: TGTGCCAGTGGGACAGAACTGACCGGGGAGCTGTTTTTT. Amino acids: CASGTELTGELFF. The chain carries TRBV28 and TRBJ2-2; 7 nucleotides agree with TRBD1. Trimming cost V 9 bases and J 5 bases; bases outside gene matches: 6. Germline V CDR1 and CDR2: MDHEN, SYDVKM. The CDR3 loop spans 13 amino acids.

The chain couples TRBV27 to TRBJ2-2; no definite D call. Per the germline V gene, CDR1 is MNHEY and CDR2 is SMNVEV (reference sequence). V lost 6 bases and J 6 bases, leaving 14 bases between the germline ends. The length of the CDR3 is 14 residues. CDR3 protein: CASSSVVNPGELFF. In DNA, the CDR3 is TGTGCCAGCAGCTCCGTCGTAAATCCCGGGGAGCTGTTTTTT.

The chain uses TRBV4-1 and TRBJ2-5, with TRBD1 as a possible D gene (5 bases). The end of the DNA aligns better with TRBJ2-7, so the J call may be wrong. Germline V CDR1 and CDR2: MGHRA, YSYEKL. There are 14 residues in the CDR3. The CDR3 region is CASSQDRASDEQYF. DNA of the CDR3: TGCGCCAGCAGCCAAGACAGGGCCTCGGACGAGCAGTACTTC.

The J gene is TRBJ1-1, the V gene TRBV30, with D possibly being TRBD1 (6 bases). This CDR3 spans 13 amino acids. V lost 4 bases to trimming and J lost 1 base, with 10 bases between them. Germline V gene sequence: CDR1 GTSNPN, CDR2 SVGIG (reference sequence). CDR3 in DNA: TGTGCCTGGACCGGACAGCCGAACACTGAAGCTTTCTTT. Its translation: CAWTGQPNTEAFF.

V gene TRBV14 combines with J gene TRBJ1-1, with D hard to call. V lost 1 base and J lost 3, with 6 bases in between. The CDR3 contains 13 residues. Germline V gene lookup returns CDR1 SGHDN and CDR2 FVKESK. The DNA of the CDR3 is TGTGCCAGCAGCCAAGCACACCACACTGAAGCTTTCTTT. It encodes CASSQAHHTEAFF. Using reference TRBV14 and TRBJ1-1 for the parts outside the CDR3, the full variable domain is EAGVTQFPSHSVIEKGQTVTLRCDPISGHDNLYWYRRVMGKEIKFLLHFVKESKQDESGMPNNRFLAERTGGTYSTLKVQPAELEDSGVYFCASSQAHHTEAFFGQGTRLTVV.

The rearrangement links TRBV6-5 to TRBJ2-3; D may be TRBD1 (5 bases). Germline CDR1 is MNHEY and CDR2 is SVGAGI. The CDR3 contains 15 residues. V gave up 6 bases and J gave up 2 bases, with 15 bases separating them. The CDR3 nucleotides are TGTGCCAGCAGATTAGGTCAGGGTTTCACAGATACGCAGTATTTT. It encodes CASRLGQGFTDTQYF.